This passage covers 23 T cell receptor beta chains from one sample sequenced in a study of T cell repertoires in ileal Crohn's disease. Assay used: immunoSEQ multiplex PCR; TCRdb lists only in-frame clones, some missing. The table includes approximately 12,000 clones, roughly four fifths detected once. Sequenced input: ileal tissue. The receptor set was obtained from an adult with Crohn's disease.

J is TRBJ2-7 and V is TRBV5-3; the match to TRBD1 covers 10 bases. TRBV5-3 is assigned to the ORF class and has an uncertain function. The CDR3 runs to 19 residues. Trimming at V came to 0 bases and at J to 2 bases, leaving 14 bases not matched to a gene. The chain's CDR3 is CARSLATPPGQGMTYEQYF. DNA for the CDR3: TGTGCCAGAAGCTTGGCTACCCCACCGGGACAGGGGATGACCTACGAGCAGTACTTC.

The CDR3 nucleotides are TGTGCCTGGAGCACCGGGGCGGAGGGGGATACGCAGTATTTT. Protein sequence: CAWSTGAEGDTQYF. The V and J genes are TRBV30 and TRBJ2-3, with TRBD2 as a possible D gene (6 bases). Germline lookup yields CDR1 GTSNPN and CDR2 SVGIG (reference sequence). The CDR3 consists of 14 residues. V lost 3 bases to trimming and J lost 6 bases, with 16 bases between them.

This chain links TRBV5-1 with TRBJ1-1; perhaps TRBD1 as D (5 bases). The CDR3 has 15 residues. With 0 bases removed from V and 0 bases from J, the gap between germline ends came to 9 bases. Germline V CDR1 and CDR2: SGHRS, YFSETQ. For the CDR3, the DNA is TGCGCCAGCAGCTTGGGGGGGGGTATGAACACTGAAGCTTTCTTT. Encoded protein: CASSLGGGMNTEAFF.

The V call is TRBV11-3, the J call TRBJ2-3; TRBD2 matches at 16 bases. V lost 3 bases, J lost 6 bases, and 12 bases stayed unmatched. Germline V gene data show CDR1 as SGHNT and CDR2 as YENEEA. This CDR3 spans 19 amino acids. Here the CDR3 reads CASSFGTSGGAELNDTQYF. The CDR3 nucleotides read TGTGCCAGCAGCTTCGGGACTAGCGGGGGGGCTGAATTAAACGATACGCAGTATTTT.

V usage is TRBV4-1 and J usage is TRBJ2-7; 8 bases are a match to TRBD1. The J segment lost 1 base and the V segment lost 2 bases, leaving 7 bases of the junction unmatched. Germline-derived CDR1 and CDR2 are MGHRA and YSYEKL. The CDR3 runs 16 residues. CDR3 sequence: CASSQMGGQGSYEQYF. The CDR3 nucleotides are TGCGCCAGCAGCCAAATGGGTGGACAGGGATCCTACGAGCAGTACTTC.

The rearrangement joins TRBV27 to TRBJ1-5; 7 bases match TRBD1. CDR1 and CDR2 (germline): MNHEY, SMNVEV (reference sequence). CDR3 length: 16 residues. With 0 bases clipped from V and 3 bases from J, the junction kept 5 bases outside the gene matches. CDR3 nucleotides: TGTGCCAGCAGTTTATCCCTCGGACAGGCCAATCAGCCCCAGCATTTT. Its translation: CASSLSLGQANQPQHF.

The CDR3 region has the DNA TGTGCCAGCAAACAACAGCCTGATGAATACGAGCAGTACTTC. Protein product: CASKQQPDEYEQYF. This rearrangement joins TRBV2 to TRBJ2-7, with no clear D. Trimming took 7 bases from V and 4 from J, leaving 17 bases between them. CDR1 SNHLY and CDR2 FYNNEI come from the germline V gene. The CDR3 is made up of 14 amino acids.

This chain joins TRBV2 and TRBJ2-7; no clear D. The CDR3 covers 13 residues. Trimming took 0 bases from V and 3 from J, leaving 6 bases between them. Germline assignment: CDR1 SNHLY and CDR2 FYNNEI. CDR3: CASSEAAGYEQYF. CDR3 coding DNA: TGTGCCAGCAGTGAAGCAGCTGGCTACGAGCAGTACTTC.

The chain uses TRBV5-6 and TRBJ1-1, with TRBD1 as a possible D gene (5 bases). Germline CDR1 and CDR2: SGHDT and YYEEEE. V dropped 4 bases and J dropped 4 bases, with 11 bases sitting between them. The CDR3 length is 13 residues. The DNA of the CDR3 is TGTGCCAGCAGCCCTCGGCAGGGCACTGAAGCTTTCTTT. Translating gives CASSPRQGTEAFF.

This rearrangement joins TRBV6-5 to TRBJ2-7; tentatively, D is TRBD2 (6 bases). Looked up from germline, CDR1 is MNHEY and CDR2 is SVGAGI. The V end lost 8 bases, the J end lost 2 bases, and 16 bases lay between the germline ends. The CDR3 spans 14 residues. The CDR3 reads CASSYQPGAYEQYF. The CDR3 bases are TGTGCCAGCTCCTATCAGCCGGGGGCCTACGAGCAGTACTTC.

This clone was detected a few times. The V call is TRBV30, the J call TRBJ2-1, with D possibly being TRBD2 (6 bases). V lost 2 bases, J lost 8 bases, and 16 bases lay in between. This CDR3 has 14 amino acids. Germline CDR1 is GTSNPN and CDR2 is SVGIG (reference sequence). This CDR3 is CAWSTGRRRDEQFF. For the CDR3, the DNA is TGTGCCTGGAGTACCGGTCGAAGGAGGGATGAGCAGTTCTTC. Together with reference TRBV30 and TRBJ2-1, the CDR3 gives the full variable domain: SQTIHQWPATLVQPVGSPLSLECTVEGTSNPNLYWYRQAAGRGLQLLFYSVGIGQISSEVPQNLSASRPQDRQFILSSKKLLLSDSGFYLCAWSTGRRRDEQFFGPGTRLTVL.

This clone has more than one count but fewer than ten. The gene calls are TRBV5-1 and TRBJ1-5; 8 bases are shared with TRBD1. The V and J ends lost 5 bases and 7 bases, in that order; junction bases with no gene match: 11. The CDR3 runs 15 residues. The germline V gene encodes CDR1 SGHRS and CDR2 YFSETQ. This CDR3 is CASSPGTGGGQPQHF. The CDR3 region has the DNA TGCGCCAGCAGTCCCGGGACAGGAGGTGGGCAGCCCCAGCATTTT. The full variable domain, its missing parts supplied by reference TRBV5-1 and TRBJ1-5, is KAGVTQTPRYLIKTRGQQVTLSCSPISGHRSVSWYQQTPGQGLQFLFEYFSETQRNKGNFPGRFSGRQFSNSRSEMNVSTLELGDSALYLCASSPGTGGGQPQHFGDGTRLSIL.

V and J are TRBV2 and TRBJ2-1, with 14 bases fitting TRBD2. Germline loops: CDR1 SNHLY, CDR2 FYNNEI. There are 19 residues in the CDR3. V gave up 5 bases and J gave up 2 bases; unmatched junction bases: 11. The DNA for the CDR3 is TGTGCCAGCAGTCTCCCGACTAGCGGGAGGGCCAGGGCCTACAATGAGCAGTTCTTC. Residues: CASSLPTSGRARAYNEQFF.

This chain links TRBV5-6 with TRBJ1-5; no reliable D call. The CDR3 consists of 17 residues. Trimming stripped 1 base from V and 0 bases from J, with 14 bases between. CDR1 is SGHDT, CDR2 YYEEEE, per germline. The CDR3 DNA reads TGTGCCAGCAGCTTGACAAACGGGGTATTTAGCAATCAGCCCCAGCATTTT. Translated: CASSLTNGVFSNQPQHF.

The chain recombines TRBV6-1 with TRBJ2-1; 8 bases align to TRBD2. Germline loops: CDR1 MNHNS, CDR2 SASEGT. The CDR3 is 14 residues long. Trimming took 6 bases from V and 4 from J; bases not matched to a gene: 5. The CDR3 nucleotides are TGTGCCAGCAGGACCGGGACTAGATACAATGAGCAGTTCTTC. It translates to CASRTGTRYNEQFF.

This clone was counted once. V gene TRBV7-8 combines with J gene TRBJ1-5, with a tentative D call TRBD1 (5 bases). V was pared by 1 base and J by 1 base, with 8 bases between. CDR1 and CDR2 (germline): SGHVS, FQNEAQ. The CDR3 runs 15 residues. The CDR3 nucleotides are TGTGCCAGCAGCTTAGACGGGGGGAGCAATCAGCCCCAGCATTTT. It translates to CASSLDGGSNQPQHF. The full variable domain, with the rest looked up from reference TRBV7-8 and TRBJ1-5, is GAGVSQSPRYKVAKRGQDVALRCDPISGHVSLFWYQQALGQGPEFLTYFQNEAQLDKSGLPSDRFFAERPEGSVSTLKIQRTQQEDSAVYLCASSLDGGSNQPQHFGDGTRLSIL.

The V call is TRBV28, the J call TRBJ1-5; D is ambiguous. The CDR3 spans 17 residues. Germline V gives CDR1 MDHEN, CDR2 SYDVKM. V was shortened by 6 bases and J by 1 base, with 19 bases between the two germline ends. CDR3 amino acids: CASRTLKWAQSNQPQHF. The CDR3, as DNA: TGTGCCAGCAGGACACTCAAATGGGCTCAAAGCAATCAGCCCCAGCATTTT.

J is TRBJ2-7 and V is TRBV27; 8 positions match TRBD2. Germline assignment: CDR1 MNHEY and CDR2 SMNVEV (reference sequence). V lost 5 bases, J lost 3 bases, and 6 bases stayed unmatched. The CDR3 is made up of 14 amino acids. The CDR3 is CASSPDRGGYEQYF. CDR3 in DNA: TGTGCCAGCAGTCCCGACCGGGGGGGCTACGAGCAGTACTTC.

The V and J genes are TRBV20-1 and TRBJ2-7; 8 bases line up with TRBD1. Germline V gene data show CDR1 as DFQATT and CDR2 as SNEGSKA (reference sequence). The trim removed 2 bases at V and 6 bases at J, leaving 0 bases unmatched. CDR3 size: 11 residues. The CDR3: CSARTGGEQYF. The DNA for the CDR3 is TGCAGTGCTAGAACAGGGGGCGAGCAGTACTTC.

The chain carries TRBV28 and TRBJ1-1; the D is unclear. The V and J ends lost 3 bases and 5 bases respectively, with 7 bases between them. Germline-derived CDR1 and CDR2 are MDHEN and SYDVKM. This CDR3 contains 12 residues. The CDR3 nucleotides read TGTGCCAGCAGTTTGGTACAGACTGAAGCTTTCTTT. Translating gives CASSLVQTEAFF.

The V gene is TRBV4-1, the J gene TRBJ2-5, with D perhaps TRBD1 (6 bases). The V gene's germline CDR1 is MGHRA and CDR2 YSYEKL. With 6 bases removed from V and 3 bases from J, the gap between germline ends came to 14 bases. The CDR3 runs 14 residues. In DNA, the CDR3 is TGCGCCAGCAGTAACTTTGCAGGGGAAGAGACCCAGTACTTC. Its translation: CASSNFAGEETQYF.

This chain uses TRBV7-9 with TRBJ1-3; 10 bases match TRBD1. This CDR3 contains 16 residues. J lost 6 bases, V lost 5 bases, and 10 bases had no gene match. Germline-derived CDR1 and CDR2 are SEHNR and FQNEAQ (reference sequence). DNA for the CDR3: TGTGCCAGCAGCGACCGGGACAGGGGATATGCAAACACCATATATTTT. As protein: CASSDRDRGYANTIYF.

The chain recombines TRBV5-4 with TRBJ2-7; D might be TRBD1 (5 bases). From germline, CDR1 is SGHNT and CDR2 YYREEE (reference sequence). Trimming removed 4 bases at V and 2 bases at J, with 19 bases between. This CDR3 has 16 residues. Written as DNA, the CDR3 is TGTGCCAGCAGCCCCCCGGGCGCCCTAGGGGCCTACGAGCAGTACTTC. This sequence encodes CASSPPGALGAYEQYF.